This T cell receptor beta chain came from a study of blood T cell repertoires in COVID-19. Study-wide context: Donors in the United States, Italy and Spain gave samples during acute or convalescent COVID-19. Nucleic acid was either cDNA or gDNA, and it came from T cells, B-cell-depleted T cells, or PBMCs.

V trimming: 4 bases; J trimming: 8 bases; junction bases outside the gene matches: 6. CDR3 size: 15 residues. Per germline, CDR1 LGHNA and CDR2 YSLEER. In the study's own analysis: By means of reference gene primer amplification, nucleated cell counts were estimated. Sequencing was performed with immunoSEQ multiplex PCR; in TCRdb, only in-frame clones are kept and a portion is missing. V and J calls and clone size are copied from that table; D and trimming were computed from the DNA. Of approximately 71,000 clones listed, 90% are singletons. The V call is TRBV4-3, the J call TRBJ1-4; 11 nucleotides agree with TRBD1. The TCR was taken from a woman aged 18 to 35 with acute or convalescent COVID-19. The sequenced sample was peripheral blood. The chain's CDR3 is CASSRDRGWGEKLFF. The CDR3 nucleotides read TGCGCCAGCAGCCGGGACAGGGGGTGGGGAGAAAAACTGTTTTTT.